This T cell receptor (beta chain) was identified in a study of T cell responses to AZD1222 COVID-19 vaccine. Notes on the study in general: Spike-wide coverage was observed for vaccine-associated CD4 TCRs, with dominant responses at 160-218 and 743-854. The donor group comprised mostly white British people and more females; the analysis possibly underestimated clonal diversity. At baseline, just five to seven AZD1222 recipients tested seropositive.

TCRdb's table, derived via immunoSEQ multiplex PCR, lists solely in-frame clones and lacks some. The data show 65,000 to 80,000 clones, with more than 90% seen just once and about 4.3% held by the top ten. The CDR3 runs to 15 residues. The germline gives CDR1 SGHVS, CDR2 FQNEAQ. Trimming removed 0 bases at V and 6 bases at J, with 9 bases between. Notes on this clone: Antigen unknown.

The gene calls are TRBV7-8 and TRBJ1-6; possibly TRBD1 for D (6 bases). Specimen: peripheral blood, collected on day 0 of AZD1222 vaccination. The receptor was derived from an adult in good health. CDR3 in DNA: TGTGCCAGCAGCTTAGCTGGACAGCGTAATTCACCCCTCCACTTT. Translation gives CASSLAGQRNSPLHF.